This T cell receptor (beta chain) was obtained from a study of blood T cell repertoires in COVID-19. Germline lookup yields CDR1 SNHLY and CDR2 FYNNEI. Trimming pared 7 bases from V and 3 bases from J, leaving 12 bases between. The CDR3 consists of 14 residues. Method: immunoSEQ multiplex PCR; TCRdb's copy keeps in-frame clones and lacks some. The sample carries hundreds of thousands of clones, under 90% recorded once. The receptor was derived from a woman younger than 45 who had recovered from COVID-19. Sequencing was performed on PBMCs or T cells enriched from blood (not recorded which). The J gene is TRBJ2-2, the V gene TRBV2; D is perhaps TRBD1 (6 bases). The CDR3 bases are TGTGCCAGCATAGTTGGACAGTACACCGGGGAGCTGTTTTTT. It specifies CASIVGQYTGELFF.